These 10 T cell receptor beta chains were all obtained from the same sample, sequenced in a study of T cell responses to AZD1222 COVID-19 vaccine. This table comes from immunoSEQ multiplex PCR, and its TCRdb copy is limited to in-frame clones, with some not included. There are about 130,000 clones in the sample; around 91% occur only once, and roughly 4.4% lies in the top ten. The material was peripheral blood, obtained on day 0 of MenACWY control vaccination. The receptor source for this set is an adult in good health.

The chain employs TRBV28 and TRBJ1-1; tentative D call: TRBD1 (6 bases). V was pared by 7 bases and J by 5 bases, with 20 bases between. The CDR3 loop spans 15 amino acids. Germline CDR1 MDHEN, CDR2 SYDVKM. For the CDR3, the DNA is TGTGCCAGCATCCGTAACAGGGTCTTGCGGACTGAAGCTTTCTTT. Translated: CASIRNRVLRTEAFF.

The chain recombines TRBV15 with TRBJ2-2; possibly TRBD1 for D (6 bases). The V gene lost 2 bases and the J gene lost 5 bases, with 15 bases spanning the gap. Germline V gene lookup returns CDR1 LNHNV and CDR2 YYDKDF (reference sequence). This CDR3 comprises 16 residues. In nucleotides, the CDR3 is TGTGCCACCAGCAGAATAACAGGGCTGTGGACCGGGGAGCTGTTTTTT. Protein product: CATSRITGLWTGELFF.

The rearrangement links TRBV7-8 to TRBJ2-2; D not certain. Germline V CDR1 and CDR2: SGHVS, FQNEAQ. The CDR3 consists of 16 residues. V dropped 1 base and J dropped 4 bases, with 13 bases sitting between them. The CDR3 DNA sequence: TGTGCCAGCAGCTTAGAAGGCGGAGCACCCACCGGGGAGCTGTTTTTT. Translation: CASSLEGGAPTGELFF. Full variable domain (missing parts from reference TRBV7-8 and TRBJ2-2): GAGVSQSPRYKVAKRGQDVALRCDPISGHVSLFWYQQALGQGPEFLTYFQNEAQLDKSGLPSDRFFAERPEGSVSTLKIQRTQQEDSAVYLCASSLEGGAPTGELFFGEGSRLTVL.

About this clone: This same CDR3 is encoded by further DNA sequences in the sample. V is TRBV12-3 or TRBV12-4 and J is TRBJ2-3, with D hard to call. Trimming left V 3 bases short and J 1 base short, with 2 bases between. The CDR3 extends over 12 amino acids. The CDR3 DNA follows: TGTGCCAGCAGTTTGGGCACAGATACGCAGTATTTT. Translating gives CASSLGTDTQYF.

The chain uses TRBV23-1 and TRBJ2-7; 7 bases agree with TRBD1. TRBV23-1 is filed as an ORF, its function uncertain. V lost 9 bases and J lost 4; bases outside the gene matches: 3. The CDR3 consists of 11 residues. The CDR3 loop is CASYRGYEQYF. The DNA for the CDR3 is TGCGCCAGTTACAGGGGTTACGAGCAGTACTTC.

The genes are TRBV2 and TRBJ1-1; a possible D gene is TRBD1 (5 bases). The CDR3 is 14 residues long. V lost 6 bases to trimming and J lost 7 bases, with 18 bases between them. Germline values: CDR1 SNHLY, CDR2 FYNNEI. This chain's CDR3 is CASRGDLFTGEAFF. DNA for the CDR3: TGTGCCAGCAGGGGGGACCTTTTCACCGGTGAAGCTTTCTTT. The variable domain in full, with the rest retrieved from reference TRBV2 and TRBJ1-1, is EPEVTQTPSHQVTQMGQEVILRCVPISNHLYFYWYRQILGQKVEFLVSFYNNEISEKSEIFDDQFSVERPDGSNFTLKIRSTKLEDSAMYFCASRGDLFTGEAFFGQGTRLTVV.

CDR3 DNA: TGTGCCAGTAGTATCCCCGCCGGCGGTGAAAAACTGTTTTTT. Its protein product is CASSIPAGGEKLFF. This chain connects TRBV19 to TRBJ1-4; D is undetermined. This CDR3 is built from 14 residues. The V end was cut by 3 bases, the J end by 7 bases, with 12 bases between. The germline V gene has CDR1 LNHDA and CDR2 SQIVND (reference sequence).

V is TRBV7-3 and J is TRBJ1-1, with no clear D. Germline V gene data show CDR1 as SGHTA and CDR2 as FQGTGA. The ends were cut back, 3 bases at V and 1 base at J, with 6 bases in the middle. The CDR3 length is 13 residues. CDR3 nucleotides: TGTGCCAGCAGCTTGTCCGGGAACACTGAAGCTTTCTTT. Protein sequence: CASSLSGNTEAFF.

V is TRBV5-1 and J is TRBJ1-1; D call uncertain. V shed 0 bases and J shed 5 bases, with 11 bases lying between them. Germline loops: CDR1 SGHRS, CDR2 YFSETQ. The CDR3 sequence is 14 residues long. The CDR3 DNA follows: TGCGCCAGCAGCTTGGCCTTGGGGAAAACTGAAGCTTTCTTT. Its translation: CASSLALGKTEAFF.

The chain joins TRBV20-1 to TRBJ2-1; D not resolved. The CDR3 is made up of 11 amino acids. The V end was cut by 3 bases, the J end by 9 bases, with 9 bases between. The germline V gene has CDR1 DFQATT and CDR2 SNEGSKA (reference sequence). As DNA, the CDR3 is TGCAGTGCTAGTTCGGTAGGTGAGCAGTTCTTC. Protein product: CSASSVGEQFF.